This TCR beta chain is from a study of vaccination effects on CD4 cells after COVID-19. Whole-study findings and limits: After vaccination, at late timepoints, clones induced by infection and by vaccine contracted markedly.

Notes on this clone: The antigen is unknown.

TCRdb's table, derived via immunoSEQ multiplex PCR, lists solely in-frame clones and lacks some. The sample records tens of thousands of clones, around 70% being singletons. CDR1 and CDR2 from the germline V gene are SGHRS and YFSETQ. V was clipped by 5 bases and J by 5 bases; unmatched bases: 4. The CDR3 length is 14 residues. CD4+ T cells specific for antigen were expanded with viral peptide pools by the ViraFEST assay before sequencing. Researchers isolated CD4+ T cells once about eleven days of culture had elapsed. Vaccine administered to participants consisted of two doses of either BNT162b2 or mRNA-1273. They grew roughly 2 million PBMC in each well, adding 10 IU/ml IL-2 and around 10 ug/ml peptides. On days 3 and 7, fresh IL-2 medium replaced half the medium.

This sequence joins TRBV5-1 and TRBJ2-1; TRBD2 matches at 10 bases. The sequence derives from a human donor who received a COVID-19 vaccine. The material was CD4+ T cells from PBMCs cultured with HCoV-OC43 spike peptides, obtained after COVID-19 vaccination. Subset indicated: HCoV-OC43 spike overlapping peptide pool stimulation. CDR3 nucleotides: TGCGCCAGCAGGAGCGGGGGGGCCCACAATGAGCAGTTCTTC. This codes for CASRSGGAHNEQFF.